The rows below give T cell receptor beta chains drawn from one sample of a study of T cells after yellow fever vaccination. TCRdb re-derived calls from the 5' RACE reads in MiXCR, one entry per CDR3 protein. The data contain 250,000 to 350,000 distinct CDR3 sequences, around 10% of them seen just once; the ten biggest clones take up around 3.4%. The sequencing used CD4+ T cells sorted from PBMCs, collected 5 days after the yellow fever booster vaccination. The source of these receptors is a man between 18 and 29 years old who received the YFV17D yellow fever vaccine. Both conserved end residues are part of each CDR3. Fields, in order: V gene, J gene, D gene, clone size, CDR3 DNA, CDR3 protein. A D gene is named only where the DNA matches it firmly. Size values are once, few and many counts, or a class for expanded clones, and some rows have none.

v_call: TRBV18; j_call: TRBJ1-1; d_call: NA; clone_size: few; cdr3_nt: TGTGCCAGCTCACCGCAACAGCGGGACACTGAAGCTTTCTTT; cdr3_aa: CASSPQQRDTEAFF
v_call: TRBV5-4; j_call: TRBJ2-5; d_call: NA; clone_size: few; cdr3_nt: TGTGCCAGCAGCTTGGTTACAGAACCAGAGACCCAGTACTTC; cdr3_aa: CASSLVTEPETQYF
v_call: TRBV7-3; j_call: TRBJ2-2; d_call: NA; clone_size: many; cdr3_nt: TGCGCCAGCAGTCTGGGTAGCACCGGGGAGCTGTTTTTT; cdr3_aa: CASSLGSTGELFF
v_call: TRBV5-6; j_call: TRBJ2-7; d_call: TRBD1; clone_size: few; cdr3_nt: TGTGCCAGCAGCCTACATTTACAGGGGGCCTACGAGCAGTACTTC; cdr3_aa: CASSLHLQGAYEQYF
v_call: TRBV28; j_call: TRBJ2-3; d_call: NA; clone_size: few; cdr3_nt: TGTGCCAGCAGTCCCGTGGGATTTTCAGATACGCAGTATTTT; cdr3_aa: CASSPVGFSDTQYF
v_call: TRBV27; j_call: TRBJ1-5; d_call: TRBD1; clone_size: few; cdr3_nt: TGTGCCAGCAGTTTATGGGGCCCGGGACAGGGGGCTCAGCCCCAGCATTTT; cdr3_aa: CASSLWGPGQGAQPQHF
v_call: TRBV10-3; j_call: TRBJ2-1; d_call: TRBD2; clone_size: NA; cdr3_nt: TGTGCCATCAGTCGGGACTACCGAACTAATGAGCAGTTCTTC; cdr3_aa: CAISRDYRTNEQFF
v_call: TRBV18; j_call: TRBJ2-3; d_call: TRBD2; clone_size: NA; cdr3_nt: TGTGCCAGCTCACCACCGGCGGGGGGGCGAACAGATACGCAGTATTTT; cdr3_aa: CASSPPAGGRTDTQYF
v_call: TRBV6-5; j_call: TRBJ2-7; d_call: TRBD2; clone_size: few; cdr3_nt: TGTGCCAGCAGTCTGGGGAGGGGTAGCTACGAGCAGTACTTC; cdr3_aa: CASSLGRGSYEQYF
v_call: TRBV9; j_call: TRBJ2-2; d_call: NA; clone_size: NA; cdr3_nt: TGTGCCAGCAGCCAAGTTGGGGGCCATACCGGGGAGCTGTTTTTT; cdr3_aa: CASSQVGGHTGELFF
v_call: TRBV20-1; j_call: TRBJ2-3; d_call: NA; clone_size: NA; cdr3_nt: TGCAGTGCTAGAGCTACGACAGATACGCAGTATTTT; cdr3_aa: CSARATTDTQYF
v_call: TRBV20-1; j_call: TRBJ2-5; d_call: TRBD1; clone_size: NA; cdr3_nt: TGCAGTGCTAGCGACAGGGGGCAAGAGACCCAGTACTTC; cdr3_aa: CSASDRGQETQYF
v_call: TRBV5-1; j_call: TRBJ2-2; d_call: NA; clone_size: NA; cdr3_nt: TGCGCCAGCAGCACCTTCCTATACACCGGGGAGCTGTTTTTT; cdr3_aa: CASSTFLYTGELFF
v_call: TRBV4-3; j_call: TRBJ1-3; d_call: NA; clone_size: many; cdr3_nt: TGCGCCAGCAGCCAAGATCGGGGAAACACCATATATTTT; cdr3_aa: CASSQDRGNTIYF
v_call: TRBV4-2; j_call: TRBJ2-5; d_call: NA; clone_size: few; cdr3_nt: TGTGCCAGCAGCCAGGGACCCGGGCTCCGGGAGACCCAGTACTTC; cdr3_aa: CASSQGPGLRETQYF
v_call: TRBV5-1; j_call: TRBJ2-7; d_call: TRBD1; clone_size: many; cdr3_nt: TGCGCCAGCAGCTTGGGACAGGGGAACCCATACGAGCAGTACTTC; cdr3_aa: CASSLGQGNPYEQYF
v_call: TRBV7-3; j_call: TRBJ2-5; d_call: NA; clone_size: few; cdr3_nt: TGTGCCAGCAGCCCTGGGGTAGCAGGGGAGACCCAGTACTTC; cdr3_aa: CASSPGVAGETQYF
v_call: TRBV11-2; j_call: TRBJ1-1; d_call: NA; clone_size: few; cdr3_nt: TGTGCCAGCTCGACGGGGACGAACACTGAAGCTTTCTTT; cdr3_aa: CASSTGTNTEAFF
v_call: TRBV10-3; j_call: TRBJ2-1; d_call: NA; clone_size: NA; cdr3_nt: TGTGCCATCAGTAACCCAGGACGGATTTCCTACAATGAGCAGTTCTTC; cdr3_aa: CAISNPGRISYNEQFF
v_call: TRBV7-2; j_call: TRBJ2-1; d_call: NA; clone_size: NA; cdr3_nt: TGTGCCAGCAGCATAACACTAGGCTCCTACAATGAGCAGTTCTTC; cdr3_aa: CASSITLGSYNEQFF
v_call: TRBV6-1; j_call: TRBJ2-3; d_call: TRBD2; clone_size: NA; cdr3_nt: TGTGCCAGCAACCATGGACTAGCGGGATATAGCACAGATACGCAGTATTTT; cdr3_aa: CASNHGLAGYSTDTQYF
v_call: TRBV29-1; j_call: TRBJ2-1; d_call: TRBD1; clone_size: few; cdr3_nt: TGCAGCGTTGAAGTCCGGGACAGACGATACAATGAGCAGTTCTTC; cdr3_aa: CSVEVRDRRYNEQFF
v_call: TRBV30; j_call: TRBJ2-7; d_call: TRBD1; clone_size: few; cdr3_nt: TGTGCCTGGAGTGGGGACAGGCAGTACTTC; cdr3_aa: CAWSGDRQYF
v_call: TRBV6-1; j_call: TRBJ2-1; d_call: TRBD1; clone_size: few; cdr3_nt: TGTGCCAGCAGTGACGGGACAGGTGGTCGAAATGAGCAGTTCTTC; cdr3_aa: CASSDGTGGRNEQFF
v_call: TRBV6-6; j_call: TRBJ2-5; d_call: NA; clone_size: NA; cdr3_nt: TGTGCCAGCACGATAGGGATGGTCGAGACCCAGTACTTC; cdr3_aa: CASTIGMVETQYF
v_call: TRBV7-2; j_call: TRBJ2-7; d_call: TRBD2; clone_size: few; cdr3_nt: TGTGCCAGCCTTGAGCGGGGGGGCGTCTACGAGCAGTACTTC; cdr3_aa: CASLERGGVYEQYF
v_call: TRBV2; j_call: TRBJ1-6; d_call: NA; clone_size: many; cdr3_nt: TGTGCCAGCAGTCAGGGTGTAGTGTCACCCCTCCACTTT; cdr3_aa: CASSQGVVSPLHF
v_call: TRBV5-1; j_call: TRBJ2-4; d_call: TRBD2; clone_size: many; cdr3_nt: TGCGCCAGCAGCACGACCGGGACTAGCACTGTCATTCAGTACTTC; cdr3_aa: CASSTTGTSTVIQYF
v_call: TRBV7-2; j_call: TRBJ2-7; d_call: NA; clone_size: NA; cdr3_nt: TGTGCCAGCAGCTTACACAACTCCTACGAGCAGTACTTC; cdr3_aa: CASSLHNSYEQYF
v_call: TRBV19; j_call: TRBJ2-3; d_call: NA; clone_size: few; cdr3_nt: TGTGCCAGTACCGATACAGGGTTGAGCACAGATACGCAGTATTTT; cdr3_aa: CASTDTGLSTDTQYF
v_call: TRBV12-3/TRBV12-4; j_call: TRBJ1-1; d_call: NA; clone_size: few; cdr3_nt: TGTGCCAGCAGACGCAGAGACGAAGCTTTCTTT; cdr3_aa: CASRRRDEAFF
v_call: TRBV3-1; j_call: TRBJ1-1; d_call: NA; clone_size: few; cdr3_nt: TGTGCCAGCAGCCAAGTCCCCCGCGAGGGAGCTTTCTTT; cdr3_aa: CASSQVPREGAFF
v_call: TRBV4-3; j_call: TRBJ1-3; d_call: NA; clone_size: few; cdr3_nt: TGCGCCAGCAGCCAAGATGCCACAGGCTCTGGAAACACCATATATTTT; cdr3_aa: CASSQDATGSGNTIYF
v_call: TRBV5-1; j_call: TRBJ1-2; d_call: TRBD1; clone_size: few; cdr3_nt: TGCGCCAGCAGCTTGGCGGGACAGGGATCAGGCTATGGCTACACCTTC; cdr3_aa: CASSLAGQGSGYGYTF
v_call: TRBV11-2; j_call: TRBJ2-5; d_call: NA; clone_size: NA; cdr3_nt: TGTGCCAGCAGCTTAATCCTAGACGGGGAGACCCAGTACTTC; cdr3_aa: CASSLILDGETQYF
v_call: TRBV15; j_call: TRBJ2-3; d_call: TRBD2; clone_size: NA; cdr3_nt: TGTGCCACCAGCAGACTAACTAGCGGGGGAAGAGATACGCAGTATTTT; cdr3_aa: CATSRLTSGGRDTQYF
v_call: TRBV28; j_call: TRBJ1-5; d_call: NA; clone_size: few; cdr3_nt: TGTGCCAGCAGTTCCCGGGACAAGGATATTTATAGCAATCAGCCCCAGCATTTT; cdr3_aa: CASSSRDKDIYSNQPQHF
v_call: TRBV6-5; j_call: TRBJ1-4; d_call: TRBD1; clone_size: few; cdr3_nt: TGTGCCAGCAAAGACGGGACAGGGCGTAGTGAAAAACTGTTTTTT; cdr3_aa: CASKDGTGRSEKLFF
v_call: TRBV2; j_call: TRBJ2-3; d_call: NA; clone_size: NA; cdr3_nt: TGTGCCAGCACCAGTAGGGCCCTCATTCATACGCAGTATTTT; cdr3_aa: CASTSRALIHTQYF
v_call: TRBV12-3/TRBV12-4; j_call: TRBJ1-2; d_call: NA; clone_size: many; cdr3_nt: TGTGCCAGCAGTTTTGAGAACTATGGCTACACCTTC; cdr3_aa: CASSFENYGYTF
v_call: TRBV27; j_call: TRBJ2-5; d_call: TRBD2; clone_size: few; cdr3_nt: TGTGCCAGCAGTAGCACTAGCGGGGGAGACCAAGAGACCCAGTACTTC; cdr3_aa: CASSSTSGGDQETQYF
v_call: TRBV6-2/TRBV6-3; j_call: TRBJ1-6; d_call: NA; clone_size: few; cdr3_nt: TGTGCCAGCAGCGCCCTAATGAGGAGCTCCTATAATTCACCCCTCCACTTT; cdr3_aa: CASSALMRSSYNSPLHF
v_call: TRBV4-3; j_call: TRBJ1-5; d_call: TRBD1; clone_size: NA; cdr3_nt: TGCGCCAGCAGCCAAGGCGACAGGGGGGGACCCCAGCATTTT; cdr3_aa: CASSQGDRGGPQHF
v_call: TRBV6-1; j_call: TRBJ1-2; d_call: NA; clone_size: many; cdr3_nt: TGTGCCAGCAGTGCTCTCCGGGGGAACGGCTATGGCTACACCTTC; cdr3_aa: CASSALRGNGYGYTF
v_call: TRBV2; j_call: TRBJ2-6; d_call: NA; clone_size: NA; cdr3_nt: TGTGCCAGCAGCGTGCTCGTCTCTGGGGCCAACGTCCTGACTTTC; cdr3_aa: CASSVLVSGANVLTF